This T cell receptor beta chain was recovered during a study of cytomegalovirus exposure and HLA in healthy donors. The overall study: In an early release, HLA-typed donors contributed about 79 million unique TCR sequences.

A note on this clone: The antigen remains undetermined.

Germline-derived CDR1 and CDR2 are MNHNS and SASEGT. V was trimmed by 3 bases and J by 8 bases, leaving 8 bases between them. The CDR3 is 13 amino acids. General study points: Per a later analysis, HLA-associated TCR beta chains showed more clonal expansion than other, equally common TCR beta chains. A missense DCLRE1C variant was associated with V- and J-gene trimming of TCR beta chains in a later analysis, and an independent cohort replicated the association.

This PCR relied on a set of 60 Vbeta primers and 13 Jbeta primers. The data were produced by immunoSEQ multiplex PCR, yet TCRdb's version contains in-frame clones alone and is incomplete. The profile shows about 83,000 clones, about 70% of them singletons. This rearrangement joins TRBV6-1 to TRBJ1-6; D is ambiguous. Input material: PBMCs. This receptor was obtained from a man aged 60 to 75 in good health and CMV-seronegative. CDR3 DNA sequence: TGTGCCAGCAGTGAGTCTCTTGATTCACCCCTCCACTTT. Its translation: CASSESLDSPLHF.